The next 9 T cell receptor beta chains were all read from a single sample in a study of identifying expanded T cells in peripheral blood. TCRdb's copy holds only in-frame clones and misses some; the assay was immunoSEQ multiplex PCR. Of about 120,000 clones listed, about four fifths are singletons. Specimen: blood. The receptors shown here come from a person aged 18-70 years in good health.

V usage is TRBV6-6 and J usage is TRBJ1-1, with TRBD1 as a possible D gene (5 bases). This CDR3 is built from 14 residues. From germline, CDR1 is MNHNY and CDR2 SVGAGI (reference sequence). Trimming took off 2 bases at V and 5 bases at J, with 12 bases between the two ends. CDR3 residues: CASSYAGMETEAFF. The CDR3 region has the DNA TGTGCCAGCAGTTACGCAGGGATGGAAACTGAAGCTTTCTTT.

The rearrangement joins TRBV5-4 to TRBJ2-2; D is unresolved. Trimming stripped 4 bases from V and 2 bases from J, with 9 bases between. Looked up from germline, CDR1 is SGHNT and CDR2 is YYREEE (reference sequence). This CDR3 has 14 amino acids. The CDR3 nucleotides read TGTGCCAGCAGCCCGGAGTACAACACCGGGGAGCTGTTTTTT. Translating it yields CASSPEYNTGELFF.

The gene calls are TRBV30 and TRBJ2-7; tentatively, D is TRBD1 (6 bases). Trimming left V 2 bases short and J 0 bases short, with 11 bases between. This CDR3 spans 14 amino acids. Looked up from germline, CDR1 is GTSNPN and CDR2 is SVGIG (reference sequence). The CDR3: CAWSWTESSYEQYF. DNA of the CDR3: TGTGCCTGGAGTTGGACAGAGAGCTCCTACGAGCAGTACTTC.

The chain carries TRBV2 and TRBJ1-1, with 7 nucleotides matching TRBD1. V was clipped by 6 bases and J by 5 bases; unmatched bases: 3. The CDR3 runs to 12 residues. Germline V lookup: CDR1 SNHLY, CDR2 FYNNEI. The CDR3 is CASSVQGTEAFF. As DNA, the CDR3 is TGTGCCAGCAGCGTACAGGGGACTGAAGCTTTCTTT.

V usage is TRBV18 and J usage is TRBJ1-1; possible D gene TRBD1, 6 bases. V dropped 4 bases and J dropped 0 bases, with 12 bases sitting between them. Germline CDR1 reads KGHSH; CDR2 reads LQKENI. The CDR3 is 15 residues long. The chain's CDR3 is CASSLRTGMNTEAFF. CDR3 in DNA: TGTGCCAGCTCACTACGAACAGGGATGAACACTGAAGCTTTCTTT.

V and J are TRBV30 and TRBJ1-4, with 10 bases identical to TRBD1. The CDR3 runs 12 residues. J was trimmed by 9 bases and V by 8 bases; bases with no gene match: 6. Germline V CDR1 and CDR2: GTSNPN, SVGIG (reference sequence). The DNA for the CDR3 is TGTGCCCAGAGGGACAGGGGCCAAAAACTGTTTTTT. This translates into CAQRDRGQKLFF.

This clone was seen a single time. The J gene is TRBJ2-3, the V gene TRBV10-3; D possibly corresponds to TRBD2 (6 bases). This CDR3 spans 16 amino acids. The ends were cut back, 0 bases at V and 0 bases at J, with 10 bases in the middle. Per germline, CDR1 ENHRY and CDR2 SYGVKD. The CDR3 region has the DNA TGTGCCATCAGTGAGTCTAAGCGGGCTAGCACAGATACGCAGTATTTT. This sequence encodes CAISESKRASTDTQYF.

This sequence joins TRBV13 and TRBJ2-3; 9 nucleotides align to TRBD2. Per the germline V gene, CDR1 is PRHDT and CDR2 is FYEKMQ (reference sequence). The V segment lost 0 bases and the J segment 3 bases; nucleotides outside the gene matches: 13. The CDR3 spans 19 residues. CDR3 nucleotides: TGTGCCAGCAGCTTAGGCTCCTTCTATAGCGGGGGAGGAACAGATACGCAGTATTTT. Amino acids: CASSLGSFYSGGGTDTQYF.

The chain joins TRBV30 to TRBJ1-3, with D uncertain. This CDR3 spans 14 amino acids. The ends were cut back, 0 bases at V and 8 bases at J, with 14 bases in the middle. Germline CDR1 reads GTSNPN; CDR2 reads SVGIG (reference sequence). The CDR3 DNA reads TGTGCCTGGAGTGTAACTAAATTGTATCACACCATATATTTT. Its translation is CAWSVTKLYHTIYF.